The source of this T cell receptor beta chain is a study of OX40 agonist ivuxolimab in advanced cancers. Study results and caveats: Normalized expansion of T-cell clones was also low for some nonresponders.

Details on this clone: The antigen remains undetermined.

With 6 bases removed from V and 1 base from J, the gap between germline ends came to 7 bases. CDR1 and CDR2 from the germline V gene are LNHDA and SQIVND (reference sequence). The CDR3 runs 13 residues. Sequencing was performed with immunoSEQ multiplex PCR; in TCRdb, only in-frame clones are kept and a portion is missing. The sample consists of 50,000 or so clones, about nine tenths of them appearing once. The rearrangement uses TRBV19 and TRBJ2-1; D unresolved. This TCR was sampled from an adult with an advanced solid tumor such as melanoma, head and neck, liver or kidney cancer. This sample comprised CD4+ or CD8+ T cells sorted from blood, obtained in a trial of the OX40 agonist ivuxolimab. This CDR3 is CASRGLSYNEQFF. The CDR3 DNA reads TGTGCCAGTAGGGGCCTATCCTACAATGAGCAGTTCTTC.